This T cell receptor (beta chain) was identified during a study of metastatic and nonmetastatic thyroid tumors. Study information: Repertoires from blood and tumor or nodule tissue of malignant and benign thyroid patients were compared.

This clone has more than one count but fewer than ten. MiXCR was used by TCRdb to re-call the PCR reads. Among 30,000 to 45,000 clones listed, around 33% were seen once. No patient received treatment before thyroid surgery. V lost 7 bases, J lost 6 bases, and 6 bases stayed unmatched. The germline V gene has CDR1 MNHNS and CDR2 SASEGT. The CDR3 is made up of 13 amino acids. This chain uses TRBV6-1 with TRBJ2-7, with 10 bases identical to TRBD1. This TCR came from a female donor with papillary thyroid cancer or a benign thyroid nodule (not recorded which). Some clones in this sample may be carry-over from other donors' samples. Material for sequencing was tumor tissue. This CDR3 is CASTRTGGGEQYF. CDR3 in DNA: TGTGCCAGCACCCGGACAGGGGGTGGCGAGCAGTACTTC.